These 3 T cell receptor beta chains were all obtained from the same sample, sequenced in a study of blood T cell repertoires in COVID-19. Clones were sequenced by immunoSEQ multiplex PCR, and TCRdb holds only the in-frame ones, with some missing. The sample records about 210,000 clones, roughly four fifths being singletons. Source material: peripheral blood. The origin of the receptors is a woman aged 50 to 60 with active or convalescent COVID-19.

The chain employs TRBV6-5 and TRBJ1-1; tentatively, D is TRBD1 (6 bases). Per germline, CDR1 MNHEY and CDR2 SVGAGI. This CDR3 contains 14 residues. Trimming stripped 4 bases from V and 1 base from J, with 10 bases between. CDR3 protein: CASSFLGQNTEAFF. The CDR3 region has the DNA TGTGCCAGCAGTTTTTTGGGACAGAACACTGAAGCTTTCTTT.

The CDR3 bases are TGTGCCAGCAGCCCTTGGACAGGGCGGATCGATGAGCAGTTCTTC. Residues: CASSPWTGRIDEQFF. This chain uses TRBV5-5 with TRBJ2-1; 8 bases line up with TRBD1. The CDR3 is made up of 15 amino acids. The trim removed 4 bases at V and 8 bases at J, leaving 11 bases unmatched. From germline, CDR1 is SGHKS and CDR2 YYEKEE (reference sequence).

The table lists this clone with a count of one. The chain couples TRBV27 to TRBJ1-5; D uncertain. This CDR3 has 12 residues. The germline V gene encodes CDR1 MNHEY and CDR2 SMNVEV (reference sequence). V was pared by 10 bases and J by 1 base, with 8 bases between. CDR3 amino acids: CAMRQSNQPQHF. The CDR3, as DNA: TGTGCCATGCGACAAAGCAATCAGCCCCAGCATTTT.